This T cell receptor beta chain came from a study of early T cells in non-severe SARS-CoV-2 infection. TCRdb itself ran the 5' RACE reads through MiXCR, one entry per CDR3 protein. The sample consists of around 99,000 distinct CDR3 sequences, around 17% of them appearing once. The clonotype was recovered from an adult who was a healthcare worker with PCR-confirmed SARS-CoV-2 infection or an uninfected control (not recorded which). The sequencing used whole blood, collected at baseline.

The CDR3 region has the DNA TGTGCCAGCAGCTTTGCTAGCGGAGTCAATGAGCAGTTCTTC. Its translation: CASSFASGVNEQFF. The chain joins TRBV5-5 to TRBJ2-1; 7 bases line up with TRBD2. The CDR3 extends over 14 amino acids. V was clipped by 2 bases and J by 6 bases; unmatched bases: 5. CDR1 SGHKS and CDR2 YYEKEE come from the germline V gene (reference sequence).